This T cell receptor (beta chain) comes out of a study of post-analysis software for immune sequencing data. The ends were cut back, 4 bases at V and 2 bases at J, with 5 bases in the middle. Germline assignment: CDR1 SQVTM and CDR2 ANQGSEA. The length of the CDR3 is 11 residues. General study results and limits: There were five TRBV segments more frequent in patients than controls, and TRBV5-6, TRBV5-1 and TRBV20-1 were among them. The normalized Chao1 diversity of multiple sclerosis patients was significantly lower than that of controls.

Turning to this clonotype: As yet, its antigen is unknown.

Unique-molecular-identifier-tagged TCR beta cDNA libraries were used. Yield was 450,000 to 650,000 cDNA molecules from roughly 1 to 10 million T cells. TCRdb re-called the PCR reads through MiXCR, storing one row per CDR3 protein. The sample records approximately 770,000 distinct CDR3 sequences, 40% to 55% being singletons. The rearrangement joins TRBV29-1 to TRBJ2-5; D ambiguous. Sample: blood. This receptor was identified in a girl between 10 and 17 years old with multiple sclerosis. For the CDR3, the DNA is TGCAGCGTTGGACTGCAAGAGACCCAGTACTTC. Protein: CSVGLQETQYF.